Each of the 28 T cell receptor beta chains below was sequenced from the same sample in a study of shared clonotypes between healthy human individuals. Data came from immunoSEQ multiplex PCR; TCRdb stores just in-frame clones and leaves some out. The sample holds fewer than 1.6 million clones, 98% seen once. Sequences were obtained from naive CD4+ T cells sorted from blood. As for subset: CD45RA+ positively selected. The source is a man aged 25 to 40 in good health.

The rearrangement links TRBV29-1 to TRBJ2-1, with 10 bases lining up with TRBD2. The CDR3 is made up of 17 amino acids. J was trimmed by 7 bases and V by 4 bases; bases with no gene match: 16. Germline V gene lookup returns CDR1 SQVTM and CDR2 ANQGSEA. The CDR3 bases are TGCAGCGTTGGGGGGCCTAGCGGGAGACTGGAAGGTAATGAGCAGTTCTTC. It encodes CSVGGPSGRLEGNEQFF.

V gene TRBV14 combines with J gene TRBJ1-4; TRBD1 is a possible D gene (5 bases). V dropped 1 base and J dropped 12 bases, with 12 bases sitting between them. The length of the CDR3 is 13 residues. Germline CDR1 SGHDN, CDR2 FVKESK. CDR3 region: CASSQVRGFELFF. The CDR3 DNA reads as TGTGCCAGCAGCCAAGTTAGGGGATTCGAACTGTTTTTT.

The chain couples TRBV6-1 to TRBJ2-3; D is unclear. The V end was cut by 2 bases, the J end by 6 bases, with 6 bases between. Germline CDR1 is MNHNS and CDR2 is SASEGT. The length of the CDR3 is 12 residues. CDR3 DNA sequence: TGTGCCAGCAGTGAATTCGGGGATACGCAGTATTTT. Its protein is CASSEFGDTQYF.

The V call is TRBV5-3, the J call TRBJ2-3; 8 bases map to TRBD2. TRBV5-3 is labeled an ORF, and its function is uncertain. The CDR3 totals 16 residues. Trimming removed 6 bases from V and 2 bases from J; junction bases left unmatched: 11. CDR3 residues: CARTKREKVSTDTQYF. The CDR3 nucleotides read TGTGCCAGAACGAAGCGGGAGAAGGTTTCCACAGATACGCAGTATTTT.

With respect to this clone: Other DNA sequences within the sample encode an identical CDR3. CDR3 loop: CASSRDPYNEQFF. The CDR3 DNA is TGTGCCAGCAGCCGGGACCCCTACAATGAGCAGTTCTTC. This rearrangement joins TRBV28 to TRBJ2-1, with D perhaps assigned TRBD1 or TRBD2 (5 bases each). The germline V and J ends were trimmed by 6 bases and 2 bases, with 8 bases remaining between them. The CDR3 contains 13 residues. Germline V gene lookup returns CDR1 MDHEN and CDR2 SYDVKM.

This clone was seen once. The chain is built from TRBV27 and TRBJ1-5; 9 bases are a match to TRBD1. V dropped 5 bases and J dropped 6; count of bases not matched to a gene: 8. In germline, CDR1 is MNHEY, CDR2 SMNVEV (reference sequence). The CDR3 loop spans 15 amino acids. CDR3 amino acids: CASSLTGQGGQPQHF. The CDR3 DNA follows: TGTGCCAGCAGTCTAACGGGACAGGGTGGTCAGCCCCAGCATTTT.

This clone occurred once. The CDR3 DNA is TGTGCCAGTAGTATAATATTGGGACTAGCGGGAGGTTTGGGGAATGAGCAGTTCTTC. Translating gives CASSIILGLAGGLGNEQFF. V is TRBV19 and J is TRBJ2-1; 15 bases are a match to TRBD2. CDR3 length equals 19 residues. Unmatched junction bases numbered 12, after V lost 2 bases and J lost 7 bases. Germline assignment: CDR1 LNHDA and CDR2 SQIVND (reference sequence).

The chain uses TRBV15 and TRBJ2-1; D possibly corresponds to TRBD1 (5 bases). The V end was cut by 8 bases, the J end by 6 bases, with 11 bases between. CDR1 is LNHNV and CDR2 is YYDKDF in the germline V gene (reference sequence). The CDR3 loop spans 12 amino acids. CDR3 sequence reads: CATARTRNEQFF. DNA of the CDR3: TGTGCCACCGCCAGGACACGCAATGAGCAGTTCTTC.

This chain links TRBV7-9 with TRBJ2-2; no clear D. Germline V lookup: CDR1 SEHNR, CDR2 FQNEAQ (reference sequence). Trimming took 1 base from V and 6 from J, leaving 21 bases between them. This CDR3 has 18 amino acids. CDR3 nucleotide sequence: TGTGCCAGCAGCTTAGTAGGCCCTACATCGGGTACCGCCGGGGAGCTGTTTTTT. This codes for CASSLVGPTSGTAGELFF. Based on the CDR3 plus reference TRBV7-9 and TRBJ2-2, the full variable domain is DTGVSQNPRHKITKRGQNVTFRCDPISEHNRLYWYRQTLGQGPEFLTYFQNEAQLEKSRLLSDRFSAERPKGSFSTLEIQRTEQGDSAMYLCASSLVGPTSGTAGELFFGEGSRLTVL.

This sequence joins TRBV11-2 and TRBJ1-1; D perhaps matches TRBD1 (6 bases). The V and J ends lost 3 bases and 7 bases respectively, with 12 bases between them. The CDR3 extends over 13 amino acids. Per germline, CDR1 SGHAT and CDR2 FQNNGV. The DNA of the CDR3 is TGTGCCAGCAGCTTCGGGGGGCGTAGTGAAGCTTTCTTT. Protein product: CASSFGGRSEAFF.

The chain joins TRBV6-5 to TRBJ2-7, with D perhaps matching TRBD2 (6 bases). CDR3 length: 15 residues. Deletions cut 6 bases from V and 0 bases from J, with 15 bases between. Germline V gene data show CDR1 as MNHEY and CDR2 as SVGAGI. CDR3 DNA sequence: TGTGCCAGCAGCCTCTCCCGGGGGAGCTCCTACGAGCAGTACTTC. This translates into CASSLSRGSSYEQYF.

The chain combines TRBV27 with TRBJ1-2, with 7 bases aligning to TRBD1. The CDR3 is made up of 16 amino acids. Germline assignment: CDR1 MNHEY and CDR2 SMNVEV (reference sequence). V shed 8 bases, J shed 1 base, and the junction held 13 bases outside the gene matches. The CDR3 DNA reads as TGTGCCAGCGCCTTTGGGACAGCGAACCATAACTATGGCTACACCTTC. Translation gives CASAFGTANHNYGYTF.

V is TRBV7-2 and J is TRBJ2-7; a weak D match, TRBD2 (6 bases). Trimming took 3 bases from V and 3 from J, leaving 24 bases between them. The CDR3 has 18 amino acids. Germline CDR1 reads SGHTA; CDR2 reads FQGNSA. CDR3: CASSFLPGLPGGGYEQYF. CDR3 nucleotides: TGTGCCAGCAGCTTTTTACCGGGACTCCCTGGGGGAGGCTACGAGCAGTACTTC. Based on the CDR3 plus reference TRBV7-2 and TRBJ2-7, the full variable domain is GAGVSQSPSNKVTEKGKDVELRCDPISGHTALYWYRQSLGQGLEFLIYFQGNSAPDKSGLPSDRFSAERTGGSVSTLTIQRTQQEDSAVYLCASSFLPGLPGGGYEQYFGPGTRLTVT.

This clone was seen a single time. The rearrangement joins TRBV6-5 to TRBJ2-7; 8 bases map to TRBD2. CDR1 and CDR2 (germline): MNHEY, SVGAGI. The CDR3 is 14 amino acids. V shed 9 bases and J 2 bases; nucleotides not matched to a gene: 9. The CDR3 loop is CASSSTSATYEQYF. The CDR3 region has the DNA TGTGCCAGTTCCTCGACTAGCGCAACCTACGAGCAGTACTTC.

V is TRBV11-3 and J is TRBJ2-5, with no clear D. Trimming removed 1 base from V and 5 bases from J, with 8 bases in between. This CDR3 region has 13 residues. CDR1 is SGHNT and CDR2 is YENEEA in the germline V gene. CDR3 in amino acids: CASSLAPFETQYF. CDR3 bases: TGTGCCAGCAGCTTAGCCCCCTTTGAGACCCAGTACTTC.

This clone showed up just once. The CDR3 region has the DNA TGTGCCAGCAGTCGAGCGGGGGGGACGAATGTGCCCCAGCATTTT. As protein: CASSRAGGTNVPQHF. This chain joins TRBV7-2 and TRBJ1-5; possibly TRBD1 for D (5 bases). V was shortened by 6 bases and J by 9 bases, with 21 bases between the two germline ends. This CDR3 has 15 amino acids. CDR1 is SGHTA, CDR2 FQGNSA, per germline.

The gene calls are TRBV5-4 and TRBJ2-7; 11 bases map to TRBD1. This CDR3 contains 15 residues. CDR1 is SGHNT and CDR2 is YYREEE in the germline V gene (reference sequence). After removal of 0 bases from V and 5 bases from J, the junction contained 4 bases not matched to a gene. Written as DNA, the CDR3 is TGTGCCAGCAGCTTGGCCTCGGGACAGGGGGACGAGCAGTACTTC. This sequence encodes CASSLASGQGDEQYF.

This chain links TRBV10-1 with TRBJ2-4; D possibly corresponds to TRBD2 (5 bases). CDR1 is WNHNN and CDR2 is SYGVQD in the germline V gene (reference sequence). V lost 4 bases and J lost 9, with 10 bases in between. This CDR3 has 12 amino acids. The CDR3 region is CASSVGSGIQYF. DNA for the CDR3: TGCGCCAGCAGTGTAGGGAGCGGCATTCAGTACTTC.

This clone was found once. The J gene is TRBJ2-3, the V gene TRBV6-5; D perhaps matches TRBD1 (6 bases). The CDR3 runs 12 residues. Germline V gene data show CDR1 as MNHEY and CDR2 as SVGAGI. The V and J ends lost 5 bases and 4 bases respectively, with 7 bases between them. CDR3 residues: CASSQGPDTQYF. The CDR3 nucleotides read TGTGCCAGCAGTCAGGGGCCAGATACGCAGTATTTT.

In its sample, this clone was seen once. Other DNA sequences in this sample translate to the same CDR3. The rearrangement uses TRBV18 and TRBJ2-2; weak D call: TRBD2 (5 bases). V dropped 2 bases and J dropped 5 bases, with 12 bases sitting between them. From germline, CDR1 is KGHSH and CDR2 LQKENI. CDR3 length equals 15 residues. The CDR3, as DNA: TGTGCCAGCTCACCAACGAGCCCGGGAACCGGGGAGCTGTTTTTT. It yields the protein CASSPTSPGTGELFF.

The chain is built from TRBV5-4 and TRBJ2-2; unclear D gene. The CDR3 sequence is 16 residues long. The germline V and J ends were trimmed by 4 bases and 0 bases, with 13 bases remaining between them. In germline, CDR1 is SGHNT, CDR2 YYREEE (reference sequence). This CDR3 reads CASSPLETTNTGELFF. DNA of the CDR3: TGTGCCAGCAGCCCCCTAGAAACCACGAACACCGGGGAGCTGTTTTTT.

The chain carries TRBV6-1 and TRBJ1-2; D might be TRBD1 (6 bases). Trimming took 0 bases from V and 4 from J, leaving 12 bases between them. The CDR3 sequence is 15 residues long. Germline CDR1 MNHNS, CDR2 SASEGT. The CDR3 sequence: CASSEALGQSYGYTF. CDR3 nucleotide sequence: TGTGCCAGCAGTGAAGCGTTGGGACAAAGCTATGGCTACACCTTC.

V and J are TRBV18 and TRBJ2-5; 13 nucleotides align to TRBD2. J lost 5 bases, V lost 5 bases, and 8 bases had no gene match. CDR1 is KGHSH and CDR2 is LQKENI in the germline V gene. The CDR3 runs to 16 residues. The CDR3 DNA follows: TGTGCCAGCTCAACCGGGACTAGCGGGATTGGGGAGACCCAGTACTTC. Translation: CASSTGTSGIGETQYF.

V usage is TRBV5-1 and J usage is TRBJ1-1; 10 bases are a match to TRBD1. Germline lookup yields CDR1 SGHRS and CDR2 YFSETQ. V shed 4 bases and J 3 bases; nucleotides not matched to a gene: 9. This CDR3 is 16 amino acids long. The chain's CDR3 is CASSTGTGVLDTEAFF. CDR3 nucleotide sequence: TGCGCCAGCAGCACCGGGACAGGGGTTCTGGACACTGAAGCTTTCTTT.

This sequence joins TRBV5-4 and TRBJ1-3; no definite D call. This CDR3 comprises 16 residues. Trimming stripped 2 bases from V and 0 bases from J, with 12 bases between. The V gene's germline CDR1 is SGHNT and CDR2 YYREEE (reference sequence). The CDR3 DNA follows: TGTGCCAGCAGCTTACTCCTCAATACCTCTGGAAACACCATATATTTT. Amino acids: CASSLLLNTSGNTIYF.

The CDR3 region is CASRVRGGTGNTIYF. The CDR3 DNA sequence: TGTGCCAGCAGGGTTCGCGGGGGGACTGGAAACACCATATATTTT. V is TRBV6-5 and J is TRBJ1-3, with D perhaps matching TRBD1 (5 bases). Germline assignment: CDR1 MNHEY and CDR2 SVGAGI. Trimming removed 6 bases at V and 2 bases at J, with 14 bases between. This CDR3 spans 15 amino acids.

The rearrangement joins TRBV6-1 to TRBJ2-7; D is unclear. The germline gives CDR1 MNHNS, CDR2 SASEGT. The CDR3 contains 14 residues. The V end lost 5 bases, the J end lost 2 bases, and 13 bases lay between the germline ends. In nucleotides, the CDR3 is TGTGCCAGCAGTCCTCCTACCCGACCCTACGAGCAGTACTTC. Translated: CASSPPTRPYEQYF.

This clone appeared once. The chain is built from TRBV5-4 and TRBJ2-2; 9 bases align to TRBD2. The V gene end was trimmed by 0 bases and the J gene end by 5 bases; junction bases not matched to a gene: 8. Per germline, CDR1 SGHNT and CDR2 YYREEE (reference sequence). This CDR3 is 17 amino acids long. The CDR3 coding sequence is TGTGCCAGCAGCTTGGGAGGGCGCCTAGCGGGAACCGGGGAGCTGTTTTTT. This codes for CASSLGGRLAGTGELFF.